The sequence of this T cell receptor (beta chain) was determined in a study of blood T cell repertoires in COVID-19 (dated by TCRdb to the early 2020s). Background for the entire study: Samples from collaborators originated in the United States, Italy and Spain and spanned both the acute and convalescent phases of COVID-19. The material from the prospective study consisted of cDNA or gDNA derived from T cells, B-cell-depleted T cells, or PBMCs. Deeply sampled blood TCRbeta repertoires from subjects exposed to, actively infected with, or recovered from COVID-19 were included in the dataset. The repertoires were released in a freely available public database intended as a resource for research on the immune response to SARS-CoV-2. The samples were drawn from the first 160 participants of the ongoing ImmuneRACE study and from 1,254 subjects provided by 6 global collaborators. The sample metadata nearly always contained a de-identified subject ID, COVID-19 status, age in years and sex. HLA class I and class II types, where available, came from metadata supplied by the sample provider rather than from assay-based typing.

The immunoSEQ Assay, a bias-controlled multiplex PCR, was used to amplify TCRbeta CDR3 regions from genomic DNA. The published analysis was carried out like this. The number of nucleated cells in each sample was estimated from the amplification of reference gene primers within the assay. To quantify the absolute abundance of each unique TCRbeta CDR3 rearrangement, sequence reads were collapsed and filtered. Productive Simpson clonality was computed per sample as the square root of Simpson's diversity index over productive rearrangements. Sourced from immuneACCESS, this table was stored by TCRdb with only in-frame sequences that have V and J called. A share of the clones is absent; for the studies checked, an unresolved V gene accounts for under half, and the remainder has no known explanation. D and trimming were read from the DNA, whereas the V and J calls and clone size are those reported in that table. In all, the sample holds roughly 300,000 clones, and around 85% of those were seen once. Roughly 7.8% of the sample is in the top ten clones.

The collaborating institutions used their own protocols to collect whole blood in K2EDTA tubes. For TCRbeta analysis, collaborators shipped samples as frozen whole blood, isolated PBMCs, or DNA extracted from either of those sample types. Paper-wide results and their limitations: Clinical and demographic metadata were provided uncurated, with the amount varying by source and participant.

V lost 5 bases and J lost 4 bases; the stretch between them is 17 bases long. Based on the germline V gene (reference sequence), the CDR1 and CDR2 sequences are LNHDA and SQIVND. The CDR3 measures 15 amino acids from cysteine to phenylalanine. Just the 45-base CDR3 DNA is kept, in frame starting at base 1. A remark on this clone: The antigen it binds to is not known. Base quality data are lacking; no much larger clone is found one base away.

The receptor chain draws on TRBV19 and TRBJ1-1; there is no confident call for the D gene. This TCR came from a human donor in a cohort sampled during active COVID-19. Sequencing used peripheral blood. This receptor carries the CDR3 CASSFSGTTFTEAFF. The sequenced DNA is TGTGCCAGTAGTTTCTCGGGAACGACCTTCACTGAAGCTTTCTTT.